These 21 T cell receptor beta chains came from one sample sequenced in a study of OX40 agonist ivuxolimab in advanced cancers. Sequenced by immunoSEQ multiplex PCR; TCRdb stores in-frame clones only, minus some. The data show about 54,000 clones, just under 85% seen once. Sample: CD4+ or CD8+ T cells sorted from blood, taken in a trial of the OX40 agonist ivuxolimab. These receptor sequences come from an adult with an advanced solid tumor such as melanoma, head and neck, liver or kidney cancer.

This chain joins TRBV5-1 and TRBJ2-7; D not resolved. The CDR3 loop spans 13 amino acids. Germline V gene data show CDR1 as SGHRS and CDR2 as YFSETQ. Trimming stripped 2 bases from V and 1 base from J, with 7 bases between. CDR3 bases: TGCGCCAGCAGCTTTGGTAGGTCCTACGAGCAGTACTTC. Amino acid sequence: CASSFGRSYEQYF.

V gene TRBV5-6 combines with J gene TRBJ2-7, with D possibly being TRBD1 or TRBD2 (5 bases each). CDR3 length: 15 amino acids. Deletions cut 4 bases from V and 0 bases from J, with 14 bases between. Germline assignment: CDR1 SGHDT and CDR2 YYEEEE. The CDR3 region is CASSPGAGLSYEQYF. The CDR3 bases are TGTGCCAGCAGCCCCGGGGCAGGGCTCTCCTACGAGCAGTACTTC.

This chain connects TRBV15 to TRBJ1-2, with D possibly being TRBD1 (6 bases). The CDR3 has 14 residues. Germline assignment: CDR1 LNHNV and CDR2 YYDKDF (reference sequence). V dropped 2 bases and J dropped 8 bases, with 15 bases sitting between them. The DNA of the CDR3 is TGTGCCACCAGCAGAAGACAGGTCCCCGAGGGCTACACCTTC. This translates into CATSRRQVPEGYTF.

This rearrangement joins TRBV18 to TRBJ1-5; 8 bases agree with TRBD1. V lost 3 bases to trimming and J lost 6 bases; unmatched junction nucleotides: 4. CDR3 size: 14 residues. Germline V gives CDR1 KGHSH, CDR2 LQKENI. Written as DNA, the CDR3 is TGTGCCAGCTCACCGGGACAGGCGAGTCAGCCCCAGCATTTT. Translated, it gives CASSPGQASQPQHF.

The chain joins TRBV29-1 to TRBJ2-3; no clear D. Germline CDR1 and CDR2: SQVTM and ANQGSEA. The CDR3 loop spans 12 amino acids. Written as DNA, the CDR3 is TGCAGTTTCTCGGGCAGCACAGATACGCAGTATTTT. Translating it yields CSFSGSTDTQYF.

V is TRBV4-1 and J is TRBJ2-7; 8 nucleotides align to TRBD1. This CDR3 has 16 residues. Germline V lookup: CDR1 MGHRA, CDR2 YSYEKL. V dropped 1 base and J dropped 2; count of bases not matched to a gene: 7. CDR3 in amino acids: CASSQAADRDAYEQYF. In nucleotides, the CDR3 is TGCGCCAGCAGCCAAGCGGCGGACAGGGACGCCTACGAGCAGTACTTC.

V is TRBV28 and J is TRBJ1-1; D is perhaps TRBD1 (5 bases). V dropped 5 bases and J dropped 8 bases, with 15 bases sitting between them. The CDR3 is made up of 13 amino acids. The germline gives CDR1 MDHEN, CDR2 SYDVKM. For the CDR3, the DNA is TGTGCCAGCAGTCGGGGGGTGGTCCAGGAAGCTTTCTTT. This gives the protein CASSRGVVQEAFF.

The chain has TRBV7-2 and TRBJ1-1; D ambiguous. The germline gives CDR1 SGHTA, CDR2 FQGNSA. The CDR3 runs 15 residues. The V gene lost 3 bases and the J gene lost 1 base, with 12 bases spanning the gap. DNA for the CDR3: TGTGCCAGCAGCTTCCTCGGGCTGGGGAACACTGAAGCTTTCTTT. Translation: CASSFLGLGNTEAFF.

The count of this clone is one. The chain carries TRBV5-1 and TRBJ2-7; D remains ambiguous. Germline values: CDR1 SGHRS, CDR2 YFSETQ. The germline V and J ends were trimmed by 0 bases and 4 bases, with 8 bases remaining between them. The CDR3 is 13 amino acids. CDR3 loop: CASSLGQEYEQYF. CDR3 in DNA: TGCGCCAGCAGCTTGGGCCAGGAGTACGAGCAGTACTTC.

A word on this clone: In the same sample, other DNA sequences code for this CDR3. V and J are TRBV30 and TRBJ2-1; no definite D call. The V gene lost 0 bases and the J gene lost 8 bases, with 5 bases spanning the gap. The CDR3 has 11 residues. Germline CDR1 and CDR2: GTSNPN and SVGIG (reference sequence). The CDR3: CAWSVRDEQFF. CDR3 coding DNA: TGTGCCTGGAGTGTACGGGATGAGCAGTTCTTC.

This chain connects TRBV16 to TRBJ2-7; no definite D call. Per the germline V gene, CDR1 is KGHSY and CDR2 is FQNENV. V dropped 2 bases and J dropped 5 bases, with 7 bases sitting between them. The length of the CDR3 is 12 residues. The CDR3 sequence: CASSQVRDEQYF. CDR3 in DNA: TGTGCCAGCAGCCAAGTCCGGGACGAGCAGTACTTC.

The rearrangement joins TRBV7-8 to TRBJ1-2; TRBD1 aligns across 8 bases. Losses at the gene ends were 2 bases for V and 7 bases for J; bases not matched to a gene: 6. CDR3 length: 14 residues. CDR1 is SGHVS and CDR2 is FQNEAQ in the germline V gene. In nucleotides, the CDR3 is TGTGCCAGCAGCTTATCTACAGGGGGGGTTGGCTACACCTTC. It yields the protein CASSLSTGGVGYTF. The full variable domain, rest sourced from reference TRBV7-8 and TRBJ1-2, is GAGVSQSPRYKVAKRGQDVALRCDPISGHVSLFWYQQALGQGPEFLTYFQNEAQLDKSGLPSDRFFAERPEGSVSTLKIQRTQQEDSAVYLCASSLSTGGVGYTFGSGTRLTVV.

This chain connects TRBV10-3 to TRBJ1-6; D not certain. CDR1 ENHRY and CDR2 SYGVKD come from the germline V gene. V was pared by 0 bases and J by 5 bases, with 11 bases between. The CDR3 length is 16 residues. CDR3 region: CAISESGRLDNSPLHF. The CDR3, as DNA: TGTGCCATCAGTGAGTCGGGAAGGTTGGATAATTCACCCCTCCACTTT.

This clone showed up just a few times. This chain links TRBV5-1 with TRBJ1-2, with D possibly being TRBD1 (5 bases). Trimming removed 4 bases from V and 7 bases from J, with 20 bases in between. Per the germline V gene, CDR1 is SGHRS and CDR2 is YFSETQ. This CDR3 has 15 amino acids. CDR3 amino acids: CASSGTGVYEGGYTF. The CDR3 DNA sequence: TGCGCCAGCAGCGGTACAGGCGTCTACGAGGGTGGCTACACCTTC.

V and J are TRBV29-1 and TRBJ1-1; possible D gene TRBD1, 5 bases. The V and J ends lost 5 bases and 4 bases respectively, with 8 bases between them. The CDR3 has 11 residues. The germline CDR1 and CDR2 sequences are SQVTM and ANQGSEA. The CDR3 sequence is CSVSQGTEAFF. The CDR3 region has the DNA TGCAGCGTTTCTCAGGGCACTGAAGCTTTCTTT.

CDR3 region: CASSLAQENSPLHF. CDR3 coding DNA: TGTGCCAGCAGCTTAGCACAGGAGAATTCACCCCTCCACTTT. This chain connects TRBV7-8 to TRBJ1-6, with TRBD1 as a possible D gene (5 bases). This CDR3 is 14 amino acids long. Per the germline V gene, CDR1 is SGHVS and CDR2 is FQNEAQ. V gave up 0 bases and J gave up 7 bases, with 7 bases separating them. Full variable domain (outside the CDR3, taken from reference TRBV7-8 and TRBJ1-6): GAGVSQSPRYKVAKRGQDVALRCDPISGHVSLFWYQQALGQGPEFLTYFQNEAQLDKSGLPSDRFFAERPEGSVSTLKIQRTQQEDSAVYLCASSLAQENSPLHFGNGTRLTVT.

This chain connects TRBV11-3 to TRBJ2-2, with TRBD2 identical over 8 bases. Trimming took 5 bases from V and 0 from J; bases not matched to a gene: 2. This CDR3 comprises 15 residues. Germline assignment: CDR1 SGHNT and CDR2 YENEEA. Here the CDR3 DNA reads TGTGCCAGCAGCGTTAGCGGGACGAACACCGGGGAGCTGTTTTTT. As protein: CASSVSGTNTGELFF.

The V gene is TRBV29-1, the J gene TRBJ2-5, with a possible D match to TRBD2 (5 bases). Trimming removed 5 bases from V and 4 bases from J, with 14 bases in between. Germline CDR1 reads SQVTM; CDR2 reads ANQGSEA. This CDR3 has 13 amino acids. Here the CDR3 reads CSVYGGLAETQYF. CDR3 DNA sequence: TGCAGCGTTTACGGAGGATTGGCAGAGACCCAGTACTTC.

This rearrangement joins TRBV5-1 to TRBJ1-1, with D perhaps TRBD1 (5 bases). The CDR3 consists of 12 residues. Germline lookup yields CDR1 SGHRS and CDR2 YFSETQ. V lost 4 bases and J 7 bases, leaving 11 bases between the germline ends. This CDR3 reads CASSAQGNEAFF. The CDR3 DNA sequence: TGCGCCAGCAGCGCCCAGGGTAATGAAGCTTTCTTT.

The chain links TRBV6-6 to TRBJ1-2; D not resolved. Germline loops: CDR1 MNHNY, CDR2 SVGAGI (reference sequence). Trimming removed 0 bases from V and 8 bases from J, with 10 bases in between. The CDR3 is made up of 13 amino acids. The CDR3 sequence: CASSYSVFGGYTF. Here the CDR3 DNA reads TGTGCCAGCAGTTACTCCGTGTTCGGGGGCTACACCTTC.

The V and J genes are TRBV5-5 and TRBJ2-2; 11 nucleotides align to TRBD1. This CDR3 is built from 15 residues. CDR1 is SGHKS and CDR2 is YYEKEE in the germline V gene (reference sequence). V was clipped by 3 bases and J by 6 bases; unmatched bases: 4. The CDR3 here is CASSWTGGASGELFF. DNA for the CDR3: TGTGCCAGCAGCTGGACAGGGGGCGCGTCCGGGGAGCTGTTTTTT.